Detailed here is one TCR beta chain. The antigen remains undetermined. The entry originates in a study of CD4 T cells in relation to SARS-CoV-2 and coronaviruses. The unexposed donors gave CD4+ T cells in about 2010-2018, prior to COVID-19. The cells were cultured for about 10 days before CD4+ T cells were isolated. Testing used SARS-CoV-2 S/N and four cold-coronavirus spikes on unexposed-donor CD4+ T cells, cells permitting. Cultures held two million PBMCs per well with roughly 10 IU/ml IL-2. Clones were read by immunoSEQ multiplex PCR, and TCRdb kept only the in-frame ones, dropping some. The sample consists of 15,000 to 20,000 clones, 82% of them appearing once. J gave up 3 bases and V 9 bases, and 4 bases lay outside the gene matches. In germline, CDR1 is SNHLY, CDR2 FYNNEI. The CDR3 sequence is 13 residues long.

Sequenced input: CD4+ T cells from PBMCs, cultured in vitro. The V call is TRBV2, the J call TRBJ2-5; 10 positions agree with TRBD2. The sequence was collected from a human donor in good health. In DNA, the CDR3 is TGTGCCAGGCGGACTAGCGGAAAAGAGACCCAGTACTTC. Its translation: CARRTSGKETQYF.